This T cell receptor (beta chain) was recovered during a study of T cells in Graves' hyperthyroidism and ophthalmopathy (dated by TCRdb to about 2019). Study-wide context: Peripheral blood samples were taken at the time of initial diagnosis, prior to any treatment. TCR V-J signatures able to tell the groups apart were searched for in a discovery cohort of around 95 patients, of whom over 40 had Graves' ophthalmopathy and around 56 had stable Graves' hyperthyroidism. Whether ophthalmopathy could be predicted prospectively was tested in an independent validation cohort made up of roughly 19 hyperthyroidism patients plus 17 patients who later progressed to ophthalmopathy. The 90 to 100 discovery patients were randomly divided into training and test sets at a 7:3 ratio. In addition, the study compared T-cell repertoires in thyroid tissue and in blood from six Graves' hyperthyroidism patients. After blood sampling, hyperthyroidism patients were treated with methimazole at a starting dose of 30 mg daily, and ophthalmopathy patients were treated with high-dose intravenous methylprednisolone. TCR Vbeta CDR3 sequencing of roughly 140 peripheral blood samples (approximately 44 ophthalmopathy, 70 to 85 hyperthyroidism and approximately 17 progressor patients) is reported in the paper. Study-wide conclusions, independent of this receptor: In validation, the model predicted progression to ophthalmopathy with approximately 69% sensitivity and over 72% specificity, a median of around 6.6 months before onset. Ophthalmopathy was separated from stable hyperthyroidism by a 13 V-J signature model, with about 88% sensitivity and about 84% specificity obtained in cross-validation and 80%/75% obtained in testing. No statistical method was used to fix the sample size in advance, and group allocation was not hidden from the investigators. Blood samples also contained most of the expanded thyroid clonotypes (frequency above 0.001), which suggests that blood repertoires may reflect thyroid immune responses.

The TCR beta CDR3 regions were amplified from the RNA transcripts. A first-round RT-PCR of the TCR CDR3 used the HTBI primer set with the Qiagen OneStep RT-PCR kit. A second multiplex PCR round built the libraries, followed by size selection and purification. The libraries were sequenced on an Illumina HiSeq2000 using paired-end 100 bp reads. Per the original workflow: Raw data were processed with SOAPnuke, discarding reads with adapters, uncalled bases, mean Phred below 15, or no exact constant-primer or identifier match. High-quality paired reads were merged with COPE v1.2.5, and unique nucleotide sequences were defined as clonotypes. MiTCR v1.1 was used to align the clonotypes against IMGT TRBV, TRBD and TRBJ reference segments. The analysis included only V-J combinations with a frequency above 0.0001, which together covered 99% to 99.2% of the repertoires. A TCS score was defined as the ratio of F50 (clonal expansion) to E x V (chaos), with BLOSUM62-based TCRdist applied between CDR3 peptides within each V-J. Welch's t-statistics and random forest reduced 450 to 600 V-J features to 13, which were used in a naive Bayes classifier (R e1071). Clones were called with MiXCR by TCRdb after fastp trimmed the public reads at Q25, and only in-frame beta chains were retained. Merged by CDR3 protein, the rows form single entries marked with the most common genes and DNA. Here the V and J calls rest on TCRdb's processing, not on the authors' analysis. In this sample the table shows hundreds of thousands of distinct CDR3 sequences, less than 25% of which occur a single time. Jointly, the top ten make up roughly a third of the sample.

The germline V gene supplies CDR1 SGHRS and CDR2 YFSETQ. Counted from cysteine to phenylalanine, this CDR3 has 13 amino acids. Only the CDR3 portion is preserved as DNA: 39 bases, with reading frame beginning at the first base. Germline trimming amounts to 3 bases on V and 8 bases on J, with 4 as the count of junction bases outside the gene matches. This clonotype came up many times. Its antigen remains unidentified. Base qualities were left out, and no much larger clone turns up one base away. Ophthalmopathy patients had moderately to severely active disease, with a Clinical Activity Score of 3 or more, a NOSPECS grade of 4 or more, and a disease duration of less than 3 months. Exclusion was applied to patients with uncontrolled infections, other autoimmune diseases, pregnancy or lactation. Diagnoses relied on clinical symptoms, serum thyroxine and TRAb, thyroid ultrasound and orbital computed tomography. Ficoll-Paque density gradient centrifugation was used to isolate PBMCs from 8 to 10 ml of fresh peripheral blood. Total RNA was extracted with Trizol reagent, and quality was checked on an Agilent 2100 Bioanalyzer.

The chain is assembled from TRBV5-1 and TRBJ1-2; TRBD1 matches 10 bases in the middle. This receptor was taken from a man aged 25 to 40 with Graves' ophthalmopathy. Sequencing was performed on blood. The sequenced DNA is TGCGCCAGCAGCTCCCGGGACAGGGGAGGCTACACCTTC. It codes for CASSSRDRGGYTF.